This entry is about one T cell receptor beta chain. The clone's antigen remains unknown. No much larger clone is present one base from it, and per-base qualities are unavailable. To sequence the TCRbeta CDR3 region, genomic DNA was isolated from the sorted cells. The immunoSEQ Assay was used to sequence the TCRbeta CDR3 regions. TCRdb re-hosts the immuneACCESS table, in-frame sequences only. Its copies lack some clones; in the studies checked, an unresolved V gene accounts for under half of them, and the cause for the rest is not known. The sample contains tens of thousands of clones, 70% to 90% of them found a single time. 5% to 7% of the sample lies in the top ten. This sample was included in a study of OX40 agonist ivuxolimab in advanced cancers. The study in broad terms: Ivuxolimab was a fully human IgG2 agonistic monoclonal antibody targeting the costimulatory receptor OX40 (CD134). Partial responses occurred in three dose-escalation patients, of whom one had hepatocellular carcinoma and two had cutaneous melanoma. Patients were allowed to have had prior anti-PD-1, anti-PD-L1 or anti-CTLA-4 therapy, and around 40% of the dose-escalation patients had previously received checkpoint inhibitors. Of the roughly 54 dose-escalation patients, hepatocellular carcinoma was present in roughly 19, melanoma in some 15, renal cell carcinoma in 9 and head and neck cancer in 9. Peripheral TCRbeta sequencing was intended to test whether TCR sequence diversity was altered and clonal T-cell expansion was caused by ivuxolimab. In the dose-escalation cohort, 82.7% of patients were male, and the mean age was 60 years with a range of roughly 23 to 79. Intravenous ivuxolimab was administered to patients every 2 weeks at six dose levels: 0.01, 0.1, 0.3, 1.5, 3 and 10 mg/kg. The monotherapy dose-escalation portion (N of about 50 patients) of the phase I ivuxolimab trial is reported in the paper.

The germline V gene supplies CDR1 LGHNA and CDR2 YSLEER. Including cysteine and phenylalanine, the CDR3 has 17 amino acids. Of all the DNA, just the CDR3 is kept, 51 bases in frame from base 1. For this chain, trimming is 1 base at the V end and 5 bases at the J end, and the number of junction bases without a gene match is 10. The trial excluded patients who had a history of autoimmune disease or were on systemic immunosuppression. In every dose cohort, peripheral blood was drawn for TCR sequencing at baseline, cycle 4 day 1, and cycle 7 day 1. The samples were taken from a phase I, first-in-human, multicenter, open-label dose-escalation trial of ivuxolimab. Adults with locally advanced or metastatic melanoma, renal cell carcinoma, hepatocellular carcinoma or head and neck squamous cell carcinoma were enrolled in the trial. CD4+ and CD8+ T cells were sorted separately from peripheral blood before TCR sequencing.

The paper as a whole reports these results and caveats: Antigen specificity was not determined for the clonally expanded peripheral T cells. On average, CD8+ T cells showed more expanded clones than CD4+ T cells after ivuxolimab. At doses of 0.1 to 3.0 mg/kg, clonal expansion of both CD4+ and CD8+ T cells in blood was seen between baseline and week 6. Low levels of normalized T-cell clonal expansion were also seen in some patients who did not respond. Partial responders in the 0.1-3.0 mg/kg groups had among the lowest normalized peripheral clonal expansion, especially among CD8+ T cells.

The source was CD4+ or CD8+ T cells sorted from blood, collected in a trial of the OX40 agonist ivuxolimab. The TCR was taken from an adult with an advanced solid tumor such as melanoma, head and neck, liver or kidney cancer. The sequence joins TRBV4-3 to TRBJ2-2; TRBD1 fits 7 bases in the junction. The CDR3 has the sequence CASSQAEGARGTGELFF. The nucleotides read TGCGCCAGCAGCCAAGCAGAGGGGGCGAGGGGAACCGGGGAGCTGTTTTTT.